A selection of T cell receptor beta chains follows, all from one sample in a study of tumor and adjacent non-tumor tissue in lung cancer. Each CDR3 protein is one row after TCRdb ran MiXCR on the multiplex PCR reads. The sample includes tens of thousands of distinct CDR3 sequences, 67% of them seen just once. The sequencing input was lung tumor tissue. All receptors derive from a man aged 55 to 70 with non-small cell lung cancer. Both conserved end residues are part of each CDR3. The D gene is left open where the match is weak. Not every row has a clone size; where given, it reads once, few, many or a size class.

TRBD1	TRBV29-1	TRBJ1-2	.	TGCAGAGTTGCGGGACAGCCTAACTATGGCTACACCTTC	CRVAGQPNYGYTF
TRBD1	TRBV6-2/TRBV6-3	TRBJ2-6	.	TGTGCCAGCAGTCCGGGACAGGGCCCCTCTGGGGCCAACGTCCTGACTTTC	CASSPGQGPSGANVLTF
.	TRBV20-1	TRBJ2-1	.	TGCATTGCTAAAGGTAGCGCGGTCTACAATGAGCAGTTTTTC	CIAKGSAVYNEQFF
.	TRBV29-1	TRBJ2-1	.	TGCAGCGTTGAACTATACTCCTACAATATGCAGTTCTTC	CSVELYSYNMQFF
.	TRBV13	TRBJ1-1	many	TGTGCCGCTTCCACGGCGAACACTGAAGCTTTCTTT	CAASTANTEAFF
.	TRBV28	TRBJ1-4	.	TGCGTCAGCAGTTTATCCGGAAATGAAAAACTGTTTTTT	CVSSLSGNEKLFF
.	TRBV25-1	TRBJ2-6	many	TGTGCCAGCAGTGAGGACACTTCTGGGGCCAACGTCCTGACTTTC	CASSEDTSGANVLTF
.	TRBV13	TRBJ2-3	.	TGTGACAGCAGCTTTGACCTTGACACAGATACGCAGTATTTT	CDSSFDLDTDTQYF
.	TRBV29-1	TRBJ1-2	.	TGCAGCGTTGATATCCCGGACATTGGGCGAAATGGCTACACCTTC	CSVDIPDIGRNGYTF
.	TRBV24-1	TRBJ2-5	.	TGTCCCAGCAGTGATAACGCTCAGGGGAAGGAGACCCAGTACTTC	CPSSDNAQGKETQYF
.	TRBV6-5	TRBJ2-1	.	TGTGCCAGCAGTTACGATGGGGGAGTCCCCTCCTACAATGAGCAGTTCTTC	CASSYDGGVPSYNEQFF
.	TRBV28	TRBJ2-1	many	TGTGCCAGCAGTCCATACCTTAGCGGAAAAAACAATGAGCAGTTCTTC	CASSPYLSGKNNEQFF
.	TRBV5-1	TRBJ1-5	.	TGTGCCAGCAGCTTGGAAGGTTATAGCAATCAGTCCCAGCATTTT	CASSLEGYSNQSQHF
TRBD2	TRBV29-1	TRBJ2-2	many	TGCAGCGTAGCAGGACTAGCGGGAGACAGGGAGCTGTTTTTT	CSVAGLAGDRELFF
.	TRBV11-1	TRBJ2-1	.	TGTGCCAGCAGCTTAGTGTCTTACAATGAGCAGTTCTTC	CASSLVSYNEQFF
.	TRBV11-1	TRBJ2-7	.	TGTGCCAGCAGCTCCCCCCAGGGCCGGGAGTACGTCGCCGAACACTACTTC	CASSSPQGREYVAEHYF
TRBD2	TRBV4-1	TRBJ2-3	.	TGCGCCAGCAGAAAAGGGAGGCGACTAGCGGGTGTCGGTACGCAGTATTTT	CASRKGRRLAGVGTQYF
TRBD1	TRBV29-1	TRBJ1-3	.	TGCATCGTTCGAGCGGGACAGCGCTCTGGAAACATCATATATTTT	CIVRAGQRSGNIIYF
.	TRBV28	TRBJ2-1	.	TGTGCCAGCAGTTCGACAACTAGATTAGGTGATGAGCAGTTCTTC	CASSSTTRLGDEQFF
TRBD1	TRBV6-2/TRBV6-3	TRBJ2-2	.	TGTGCCATCAGATCCCCGGGACAGGGGTTTGTCAGGGAGCTGTTTTTT	CAIRSPGQGFVRELFF
.	TRBV11-1	TRBJ2-7	.	TGTGCCAACAGCTCTCCCGGCGGCGCCTACGGGCAGTACTTC	CANSSPGGAYGQYF
.	TRBV4-3	TRBJ1-3	.	TGTGCCAGCAGCCAAGATCCCTCACAAGTCTCTGGAAACTACATATATTTT	CASSQDPSQVSGNYIYF
TRBD1	TRBV6-1	TRBJ1-5	.	TGTGCCGGCAGTAAACAGGGGGCCAATCAGCCCCAGCATTTT	CAGSKQGANQPQHF
.	TRBV20-1	TRBJ2-5	.	TGCAGTGCTGGAGCTACCTATGACAAGCAAGAGACCCAGTACTTC	CSAGATYDKQETQYF
.	TRBV11-2	TRBJ2-1	.	TGTGCCATCAGCTTAGTGGGGGAACTTCCTTACCTAGGGGAGCAGTTCTTC	CAISLVGELPYLGEQFF
.	TRBV4-1	TRBJ2-7	.	TGTGCCAGCAGCCATCTGGTCGTGGAGCCCTACGTGCAATACTTC	CASSHLVVEPYVQYF
.	TRBV13	TRBJ1-2	many	TGTGCCAGCAGCTTAGAGACAATCTTGAGGGGCTACACCTTC	CASSLETILRGYTF
TRBD1	TRBV11-1	TRBJ2-7	many	TGTGCCAGCAGCTTTGACAGGGGGAAGACCTACGAGCAGTACTTC	CASSFDRGKTYEQYF
.	TRBV6-6	TRBJ2-1	.	TGTGCCAGCAGTACCGGGTCCCGGAATGAGCAGTTCTTC	CASSTGSRNEQFF
TRBD2	TRBV4-1	TRBJ2-2	.	TGCGCCAGCAGCCGGGCGGGAGCGGGGAACACCGTGGAGCTGTTCTTT	CASSRAGAGNTVELFF
.	TRBV6-6	TRBJ1-5	.	TGTGCCAGCAGTTACCGTCCCGGGATTGTTAATAGCAATCAGCCCCAGCTTTTT	CASSYRPGIVNSNQPQLF
.	TRBV11-2	TRBJ1-1	few	TGTGCCAGCAGAAGAGGAGGGGCTGGATCGAACACTCAAGCTTCCTTT	CASRRGGAGSNTQASF
.	TRBV24-1	TRBJ2-1	many	TGTGCCACCAGTGAATCGGGACCGAAGGGCTATGAGCAGTTCTTC	CATSESGPKGYEQFF
.	TRBV14	TRBJ1-2	many	TGTGCCAGCAGCCAAGATATGAAGCTTGGCTACACCTTC	CASSQDMKLGYTF
TRBD1	TRBV20-1	TRBJ2-5	.	TGCAATGTTCCCGGACAGGGACAAGAGACCCAGTACTTC	CNVPGQGQETQYF
.	TRBV6-2/TRBV6-3	TRBJ2-7	many	TGTGCCAGCAGTTACTCGATTACCCGGGCCTCCTACGAGCAGTACTTC	CASSYSITRASYEQYF
.	TRBV20-1	TRBJ2-5	.	TGCAGTTCTAGAGATAGTTGGGGTCCGCCGGGGGAGATCCAGTACTTC	CSSRDSWGPPGEIQYF
TRBD1	TRBV11-3	TRBJ1-4	few	TGTGCCAGCAGCCGGGACAGGGGAAGGGAAAAACTGTTTTTT	CASSRDRGREKLFF
.	TRBV29-1	TRBJ2-1	few	TGCAGCGTTGAGGATAGTTACAACTCCTACAATAAGCAGTTCTTC	CSVEDSYNSYNKQFF
.	TRBV6-5	TRBJ2-3	.	TGTGCCAGCAAATATCCACGAGCTGAAGATACGCAGTATTTT	CASKYPRAEDTQYF
.	TRBV20-1	TRBJ1-3	few	TGCAGTGCTAGAGATGAAGACAGCTCTGGAAACACCATATATTTT	CSARDEDSSGNTIYF
.	TRBV6-6	TRBJ1-5	.	TGTGCAAGCAATTATGACAGGTTGGAGGGACGGGGCAATCAGCCCCAGCATTTT	CASNYDRLEGRGNQPQHF
TRBD1	TRBV6-1	TRBJ2-1	.	TGTACCAGCAGTGATAGTGGAGGACAGGGGCTGTACAATGAGCAGTTCTTC	CTSSDSGGQGLYNEQFF
.	TRBV20-1	TRBJ1-4	.	TGCAGTGCTACAGGCGAAAAAATGTTTTTT	CSATGEKMFF
.	TRBV4-1	TRBJ2-6	.	TGCGCCAGCAGCCAGGAACTATCGTCCTCCGGGGCCAACGTCCTGACTTTC	CASSQELSSSGANVLTF
.	TRBV7-9	TRBJ2-2	.	TGTGCCAGCAGCCCACGCCGGGGCAGAAACACAGGGGAGCTGTTTTTT	CASSPRRGRNTGELFF
.	TRBV29-1	TRBJ2-1	.	TGCGGAGTTGAGGGTAGTTACCACTCCTACAATGAGCAGTTCTTC	CGVEGSYHSYNEQFF
TRBD2	TRBV25-1	TRBJ2-1	.	TGTGCCAGCAGTGTTACTAGACTAGCGGGGACCGAAGGGGAGCAGTTCTTC	CASSVTRLAGTEGEQFF
TRBD1	TRBV5-1	TRBJ2-1	few	TGCGCCAGCAGCTTGGCGGGACAGGGCTATGAGCAGTTCTTC	CASSLAGQGYEQFF
.	TRBV12-3/TRBV12-4	TRBJ1-2	.	TGTGCCAGCAGTTTAGCAGGGTATGACTACACCTTC	CASSLAGYDYTF
.	TRBV21-1	TRBJ2-2	.	TGTGCCAGCAGCAGGGGCGAGGAACCGAACACCGGGGAGCTGTTTTTT	CASSRGEEPNTGELFF
TRBD2	TRBV4-1	TRBJ2-2	.	TGCGCCAGCAGCCGGGCGGAAGCGGGGAATACCGGGGAGCTGTTTTTT	CASSRAEAGNTGELFF
TRBD1	TRBV12-3/TRBV12-4	TRBJ1-2	.	TGTGCAAGCAGGAGACAGGGCGCTGACTACACCTTC	CASRRQGADYTF
.	TRBV11-3	TRBJ2-1	.	TGTGCCAGCAACCCCGAGGGGACGAATGGGCAGTTCTTC	CASNPEGTNGQFF
.	TRBV7-9	TRBJ1-5	once	TGTGCCAACAGCTTAGACGGGACAAGTAGCAATCAGCCCCAGCATTTT	CANSLDGTSSNQPQHF
.	TRBV11-2	TRBJ2-1	.	TGTGCCAGCAACTTAGGACAGCTGTACAATGAGCGGTTCTTC	CASNLGQLYNERFF